These 3 T cell receptor beta chains share one sample of origin, sequenced in a study of tumor and adjacent non-tumor tissue in lung cancer. The template was RNA from unsorted bulk tissue. This non-tumor lung sample came from over 3 cm beyond the tumor edge. Three rounds of nested PCR, following a modified ARM-PCR protocol, produced the TCRbeta library. TCRdb re-called the multiplex PCR reads through MiXCR, storing one row per CDR3 protein. The data show 100,000 or so distinct CDR3 sequences, 65% seen once. Sequences were obtained from distant non-tumor lung tissue. The origin of the receptors is a man under 40 with non-small cell lung cancer.

In its sample, this clonotype was seen a few times. This may come from a read error, since a much larger clone is one base off. This rearrangement joins TRBV4-2 to TRBJ2-7; D is tentatively TRBD1 or TRBD2 (6 bases each). CDR3 length equals 12 residues. CDR1 is LGHNA, CDR2 YNFKEQ, per germline. The CDR3 nucleotides read TGTACCAGCAGCCAAGGAGGGGGCGAGCAGTACTTC. As protein: CTSSQGGGEQYF.

This clonotype was recorded at least ten times. This chain uses TRBV29-1 with TRBJ2-1, with D perhaps assigned TRBD1 or TRBD2 (6 bases each). V lost 7 bases and J lost 5, with 15 bases in between. This CDR3 region has 13 residues. Per germline, CDR1 SQVTM and CDR2 ANQGSEA. The DNA of the CDR3 is TGCAGCGCCCGGGGGCAGGGAGACAATGAGCAGTTCTTC. Translating it yields CSARGQGDNEQFF.

Worth noting for this clonotype: A clone one base away is much larger, so this may be a read error. This chain connects TRBV20-1 to TRBJ2-3; D is undetermined. Germline CDR1 reads DFQATT; CDR2 reads SNEGSKA (reference sequence). The CDR3 is 12 residues long. As DNA, the CDR3 is TGCAGTGCAGCCAGTAACGCAGATGCGCAGTATTTT. This gives the protein CSAASNADAQYF.